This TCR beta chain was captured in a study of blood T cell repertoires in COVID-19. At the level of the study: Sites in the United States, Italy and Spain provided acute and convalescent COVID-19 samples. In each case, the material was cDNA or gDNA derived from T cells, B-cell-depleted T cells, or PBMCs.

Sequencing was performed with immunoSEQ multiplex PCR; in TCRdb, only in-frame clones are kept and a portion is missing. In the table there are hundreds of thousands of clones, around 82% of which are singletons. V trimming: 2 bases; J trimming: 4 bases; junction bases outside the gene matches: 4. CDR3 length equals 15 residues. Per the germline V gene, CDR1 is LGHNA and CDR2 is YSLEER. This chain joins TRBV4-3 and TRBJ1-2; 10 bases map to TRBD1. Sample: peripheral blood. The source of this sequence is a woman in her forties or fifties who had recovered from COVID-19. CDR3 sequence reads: CASSQIGQGGYGYTF. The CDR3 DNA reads TGCGCCAGCAGCCAAATAGGACAGGGGGGCTATGGCTACACCTTC.